The clone carrying this T cell receptor beta chain was counted only a few times. Each donor gave roughly 9.8 milliliters of peripheral blood. The sample comes from a study of blood T cells in healthy people across ages. The CDR3 runs 15 residues. The V end was cut by 2 bases, the J end by 1 base, with 11 bases between. For the second PCR, which ran for roughly 7 to 11 cycles, a sample-barcoded 5' primer and a J-beta primer mix were used. TCRdb redid the calling of the 5' RACE reads with MiXCR, one entry per CDR3 protein. Found here are about 1,600,000 distinct CDR3 sequences, around 42% of them singletons; the top ten hold less than 8%.

Sample: blood. The sequence was collected from a woman aged 18-29 years in good health. V gene TRBV12-3 or TRBV12-4 combines with J gene TRBJ2-5; D might be TRBD2 (6 bases). The CDR3 sequence is CASSLSGPAQETQYF. The CDR3 DNA reads TGTGCCAGCAGTTTAAGCGGGCCAGCCCAAGAGACCCAGTACTTC.